This section outlines one T cell receptor (beta chain) sequence together with its context. Its antigen is still unknown. Germline V gene lookup returns CDR1 SGHAT and CDR2 FQNNGV. V lost 1 base to trimming and J lost 7 bases, with 4 bases between them. This CDR3 contains 12 residues. The data originate from a study of T cells in Graves' hyperthyroidism and ophthalmopathy. Based on clinical symptoms, serum thyroxine and TRAb, thyroid ultrasound and orbital computed tomography, diagnoses were reached. Whole-study results and caveats: A model built on 13 V-J features separated ophthalmopathy from stable hyperthyroidism.

RNA transcripts gave rise to amplified TCR beta CDR3 regions. The HTBI primer set drove a first-round RT-PCR of the TCR CDR3. TCRdb ran MiXCR on the multiplex PCR reads and lists one entry per CDR3 protein. The sample comprises 360,000 or so distinct CDR3 sequences, about 18% of which are singletons, and about 4% rests with the top ten. The source of this sequence is a woman aged 18-35 years with Graves' hyperthyroidism. Material: blood. This chain joins TRBV11-2 and TRBJ2-2, with D unclear. The CDR3 sequence is CASSLVLGELFF. In DNA form, the CDR3 reads TGTGCCAGCAGCTTAGTACTCGGGGAGCTGTTTTTT. The variable domain in full, completed from reference TRBV11-2 and TRBJ2-2, reads EAGVAQSPRYKIIEKRQSVAFWCNPISGHATLYWYQQILGQGPKLLIQFQNNGVVDDSQLPKDRFSAERLKGVDSTLKIQPAKLEDSAVYLCASSLVLGELFFGEGSRLTVL.